This TCR beta chain was identified during a study of T cell changes during pregnancy in multiple sclerosis. The CDR3 contains 15 residues. V was cut by 3 bases and J by 6 bases, with 18 bases left in between. Germline assignment: CDR1 MDHEN and CDR2 SYDVKM. Only in-frame clones appear in the TCRdb table, and some are missing; sequencing was by immunoSEQ multiplex PCR. This sample carries approximately 80,000 clones, 94% of them seen once, and the ten largest clones take more than 0.75%. V usage is TRBV28 and J usage is TRBJ2-7, with a weak D call TRBD1 (6 bases). The material sequenced was peripheral blood, taken in the second trimester of pregnancy. The sequence was obtained from a female donor in good health, enrolled as a control in a pregnancy study. CDR3 sequence reads: CASSFFRTDFGEQYF. The CDR3 nucleotides read TGTGCCAGCAGTTTCTTTAGGACAGATTTTGGCGAGCAGTACTTC. The entire variable domain, with the rest obtained from reference TRBV28 and TRBJ2-7, is as follows: DVKVTQSSRYLVKRTGEKVFLECVQDMDHENMFWYRQDPGLGLRLIYFSYDVKMKEKGDIPEGYSVSREKKERFSLILESASTNQTSMYLCASSFFRTDFGEQYFGPGTRLTVT.